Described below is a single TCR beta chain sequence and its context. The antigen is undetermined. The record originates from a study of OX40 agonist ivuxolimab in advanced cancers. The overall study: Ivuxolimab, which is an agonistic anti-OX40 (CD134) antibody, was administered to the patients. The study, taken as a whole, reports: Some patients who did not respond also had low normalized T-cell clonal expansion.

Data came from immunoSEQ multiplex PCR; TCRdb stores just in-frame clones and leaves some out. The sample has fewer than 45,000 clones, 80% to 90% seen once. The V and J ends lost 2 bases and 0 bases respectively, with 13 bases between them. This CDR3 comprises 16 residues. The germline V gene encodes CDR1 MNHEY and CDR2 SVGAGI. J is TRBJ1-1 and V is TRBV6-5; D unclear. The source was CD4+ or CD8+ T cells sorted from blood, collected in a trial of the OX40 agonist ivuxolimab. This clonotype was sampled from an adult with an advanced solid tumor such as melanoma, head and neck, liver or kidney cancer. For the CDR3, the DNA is TGTGCCAGCAGTTACGCGAGTCCCCGCATGAACACTGAAGCTTTCTTT. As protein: CASSYASPRMNTEAFF.